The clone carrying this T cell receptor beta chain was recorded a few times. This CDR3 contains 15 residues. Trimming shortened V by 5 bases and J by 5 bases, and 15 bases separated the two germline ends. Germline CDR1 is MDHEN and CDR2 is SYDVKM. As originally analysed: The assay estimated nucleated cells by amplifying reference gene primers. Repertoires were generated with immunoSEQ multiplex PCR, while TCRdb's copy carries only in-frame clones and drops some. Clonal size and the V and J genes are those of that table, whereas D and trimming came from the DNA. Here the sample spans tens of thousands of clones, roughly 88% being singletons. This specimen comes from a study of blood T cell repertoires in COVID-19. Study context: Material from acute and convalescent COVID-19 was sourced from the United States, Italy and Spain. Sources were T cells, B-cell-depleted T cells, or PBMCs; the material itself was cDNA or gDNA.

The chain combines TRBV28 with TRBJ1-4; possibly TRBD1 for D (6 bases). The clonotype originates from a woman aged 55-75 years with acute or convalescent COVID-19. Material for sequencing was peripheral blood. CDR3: CASSPWTEENEKLFF. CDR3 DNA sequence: TGTGCCAGCAGTCCATGGACAGAGGAGAATGAAAAACTGTTTTTT.